The rows below give T cell receptor beta chains drawn from one sample of a study of shared clonotypes between healthy human individuals. The data were produced by immunoSEQ multiplex PCR, yet TCRdb's version contains in-frame clones alone and is incomplete. The repertoire has around 200,000 clones, 60% to 75% of them found once; the top ten carry about 10%. The sequencing sample was made of memory CD4+ T cells sorted from blood. These receptors all come from a young man in good health. CDR3s leave out the opening cysteine and the closing phenylalanine or tryptophan.

len	v_gene	j_gene	CDR3aa
14	TRBV14	TRBJ2-1	ASSPGGGRSHNEQF
11	TRBV7-9	TRBJ2-5	ASNARTQETQY
13	TRBV29-1	TRBJ2-1	SVEPGQGQRNERF
13	TRBV13	TRBJ2-5	ASSLRLAGQETQY
12	TRBV11-2	TRBJ2-5	ASSRQGSQETQY
13	TRBV11-3	TRBJ2-7	ASSLDGTRNYEQY
11	TRBV11-3	TRBJ2-1	ASSLQGNNEQF
12	TRBV7-9	TRBJ2-7	ASSSSSFSYEQY
13	TRBV25-1	TRBJ2-6	ASSELGTGANVLT
11	TRBV7-9	TRBJ1-3	ASSKADANTIY
12	TRBV6-6	TRBJ2-3	ASSPLSGLDTQY
12	TRBV5-5	TRBJ1-5	ASSLGALSQPQH
15	TRBV9	TRBJ2-3	ASSVDVAGLLLDTQY
11	TRBV29-1	TRBJ1-2	SVEQGGSRGYT
11	TRBV7-2	TRBJ1-1	ASSLVPGGEAF
11	TRBV27	TRBJ2-7	ASSDGGFYEQY
11	TRBV5-4	TRBJ1-5	ASSSGRGQPQH
11	TRBV19	TRBJ2-7	ASMSVGGQEQY
11	TRBV6-5	TRBJ2-7	ASSYIIAGEQY
15	TRBV5-1	TRBJ2-2	ARGSGFGDKNTGELF
11	TRBV27	TRBJ2-2	ASTGLSSGELF
10	TRBV29-1	TRBJ2-7	SVAKSSYEQY